The entry that follows covers one TCR beta chain sequence. This clonotype was picked up many times. The antigen it recognizes is unknown. The input lacks base qualities; no much larger clone sits a single base away. Bone marrow was sampled from every patient at the time of active disease. Isolation of bone marrow mononuclear cells was performed by Ficoll-Hypaque density gradient centrifugation. Myeloma plasma cells were removed and CD138-negative cells were obtained by negative selection following labeling with CD138 magnetic microbeads on a MACS separator. Flow cytometry on an Attune NxT with CD138 antibodies was used to check the purity of the isolated cells. TRIzol reagent was used to extract total RNA, and a NanoDrop spectrophotometer was used to quantify the extracted RNA. Paired RNA-seq and IR-seq were performed on the CD138-negative bone marrow sample of each patient. The sample originates from a study of read filtering for tumor transcriptome and immune sequencing (dated by TCRdb to 2020 to 2021). The study in broad terms: The cohort had 17 male and 14 female patients with a mean age of about 70 years, ranging from about 40 to 85. Per sample, about 3.5 to 11 million TCR-region mapped reads were obtained with IR-seq, compared with only 85 to 1273 with RNA-seq. After DNase treatment, whole-transcriptome libraries were prepared with the TruSeq RNA Access Library Prep Kit. One of the main goals was to work out a read-filtering strategy for immune repertoire data, in particular whether clonotypes backed by only a single read should be removed. Using the same bone marrow samples, the study ran both targeted immune repertoire sequencing and bulk whole-transcriptome sequencing and then compared the TCR repertoires from each method. By revised international staging, eight or nine patients were R-ISS I, around 15 were R-ISS II and 7 were R-ISS III.

TCR libraries were built from 400 ng RNA with the Immunoverse kit, using molecular barcoded adaptors covering alpha/delta and beta/gamma chains. TCR library preparation was performed with the same RNA that was used for transcriptome sequencing. Sequencing of the TCR libraries was done on an Illumina HiSeq 4000 with 2 x 150 cycles. As for the original processing: MiXCR aligned TCR reads to human V, D, J and C references and assembled the aligned reads into CDR3 clonotypes, with quality filtering and error correction included. The tcR package in R was used for analysis of clonotype counts and gene usage diversity. For inspection of raw mapping reads, RNA-seq reads were mapped by STAR aligner version 2.5.3a onto GRCh37 of the human genome. To test how sequencing depth affects detected clonotypes, IR-seq fastq files were randomly downsampled with Seqtk 1.3. The public reads were run again by TCRdb, first through fastp at Q25 and then through MiXCR, and only productive beta chains were kept. CDR3 protein sequences are deduplicated, and each keeps its most common genes and DNA. The V and J calls shown here were made by TCRdb, not taken from the authors' results. The sample has 90,000 to 95,000 distinct CDR3 sequences on record, about 22% of them singletons. The ten biggest clones cover about an eighth of the sample.

General findings and caveats noted by the study authors: The correlation between IR-seq and RNA-seq shared clonotype proportions rose when single-read clonotypes were removed. The sorted CD138-negative fraction was composed of a mixed bone marrow immune population rather than of purified T cells. In IR-seq, around 85% of clonotypes but approximately 3.6% of total reads were represented by single-read clonotypes, whereas in RNA-seq, 60% to 75% of clonotypes and approximately 45% of reads were represented by single-read clonotypes. Compared with RNA-seq, IR-seq captured clonotypes at much higher depth and more reliably, and a smaller IR-seq throughput was enough to identify most shared clonotypes.

Measured from the cysteine to the phenylalanine, the CDR3 is 14 residues long. The read is trimmed to its CDR3 DNA, 42 bases read in frame from base 1. CDR1 and CDR2 are drawn from the germline V gene (reference sequence): SGHNT, YYREEE. V lost 0 bases and J lost 1 base; the stretch between them is 7 bases long. Sequenced material: a population of CD138-negative cells sorted from bone marrow. The cell subset or site label corresponds to: bone marrow mononuclear cells depleted of CD138+ plasma/myeloma cells by negative magnetic selection. This receptor was taken from a donor aged 40 or over with multiple myeloma. This chain joins TRBV5-4 to TRBJ2-5, with the D segment identity uncertain. The DNA is as follows: TGTGCCAGCAGCTTGGGACGGGCCCAAGAGACCCAGTACTTC. Protein translation: CASSLGRAQETQYF.